The next 8 T cell receptor beta chains were all read from a single sample in a study of T cell repertoires in cytomegalovirus infection. MiXCR, applied by TCRdb to the reads, yields one record per CDR3 protein. The table shows about 310,000 distinct CDR3 sequences, with 15% to 20% occurring only once. Sequencing was carried out using PBMCs. All receptors derive from a human donor in good health (CMV status not recorded). Some clones in this sample may be carry-over from other donors' samples.

In this sample, this clonotype turned up a few times. This chain joins TRBV27 and TRBJ1-1; D call uncertain. The CDR3 runs 16 residues. Germline V gives CDR1 MNHEY, CDR2 SMNVEV (reference sequence). V lost 4 bases and J 2 bases, leaving 17 bases between the germline ends. CDR3 protein: CASSSTIRTGNTEAFF. CDR3 bases: TGTGCCAGCAGTTCGACAATCCGGACGGGAAACACTGAAGCTTTCTTT.

This clonotype occurred a few times. V gene TRBV12-3 or TRBV12-4 combines with J gene TRBJ1-1; D perhaps matches TRBD1 (6 bases). This CDR3 comprises 13 residues. Trimming stripped 5 bases from V and 5 bases from J, with 12 bases between. The CDR3 DNA reads TGTGCCAGCAGTCCAGGGGATTATACTGAAGCTTTCTTT. Residues: CASSPGDYTEAFF.

This clonotype was recorded at least ten times. This sequence joins TRBV19 and TRBJ1-1, with D possibly TRBD1 on 5 matching bases. The CDR3 contains 14 residues. Germline V gene lookup returns CDR1 LNHDA and CDR2 SQIVND (reference sequence). V shed 6 bases and J shed 5 bases, with 16 bases lying between them. CDR3 protein: CASSRPQTETEAFF. The CDR3 nucleotides are TGTGCCAGTAGCCGACCGCAGACAGAGACTGAAGCTTTCTTT.

This clonotype was counted ten times or more. This chain joins TRBV6-1 and TRBJ1-5, with a weak D call TRBD1 (5 bases). This CDR3 contains 14 residues. Germline CDR1 MNHNS, CDR2 SASEGT. V gave up 3 bases and J gave up 11 bases, with 17 bases separating them. CDR3 sequence: CASSDGQGHEAQHF. CDR3 DNA sequence: TGTGCCAGCAGTGATGGACAAGGCCACGAGGCCCAGCATTTT.

At least ten counts were recorded for this clonotype. J is TRBJ2-1 and V is TRBV4-1; 9 nucleotides line up with TRBD1. Germline CDR1 is MGHRA and CDR2 is YSYEKL. Germline trimming cut 6 bases from V and 7 bases from J; bases unmatched to any gene: 10. This CDR3 has 15 amino acids. The CDR3 protein is CASSRAGTGLNEQFF. The DNA for the CDR3 is TGCGCCAGCAGTAGAGCTGGGACAGGGCTGAATGAGCAGTTCTTC.

There are many counts of this clonotype. The chain links TRBV5-6 to TRBJ2-7; unclear D gene. The CDR3 spans 13 residues. Germline lookup yields CDR1 SGHDT and CDR2 YYEEEE. V dropped 3 bases and J dropped 4 bases, with 11 bases sitting between them. The CDR3: CASSSGPEYEQYF. Here the CDR3 DNA reads TGTGCCAGCAGCTCGGGCCCAGAATACGAGCAGTACTTC.

This clonotype was seen at least ten times. V is TRBV4-2 and J is TRBJ2-4; 7 bases line up with TRBD2. This CDR3 spans 15 amino acids. Germline V gene data show CDR1 as LGHNA and CDR2 as YNFKEQ. V lost 0 bases, J lost 6 bases, and 5 bases stayed unmatched. The CDR3 DNA is TGTGCCAGCAGCCAAGACCTCACGGGGGGAAACATTCAGTACTTC. Translating gives CASSQDLTGGNIQYF.

This clonotype came up many times. This sequence joins TRBV7-2 and TRBJ1-1; the D gene is possibly TRBD1 (5 bases). This CDR3 is built from 15 residues. Germline-derived CDR1 and CDR2 are SGHTA and FQGNSA. Deletions cut 3 bases from V and 1 base from J, with 12 bases between. The CDR3 DNA reads as TGTGCCAGCAGCTTTCAGTCGGACACGAACACTGAAGCTTTCTTT. This translates into CASSFQSDTNTEAFF.